This T cell receptor (beta chain) stems from a study of T cells after yellow fever vaccination. Overall study: Low-cell-number fractions were prepared with SMART-Seq v4 Ultra Low Input.

Germline V gene sequence: CDR1 DFQATT, CDR2 SNEGSKA (reference sequence). This CDR3 has 14 residues. Trimming pared 4 bases from V and 6 bases from J, leaving 15 bases between. For TCR, cDNA came from 5'RACE template switching, which added a universal primer site and UMIs. TCRdb redid the calling of the 5' RACE reads with MiXCR, one entry per CDR3 protein. The sample comprises tens of thousands of distinct CDR3 sequences, more than 6.5% of which are singletons, and approximately 24% rests with the top ten. General study findings and limits: Compared with primary, the secondary response was weaker and peaked at day 5, not 15. Contamination of FACS-sorted repertoires by abundant clonotypes from the bulk population could occur.

The specimen comprised CD8+ T cells not binding an NS4B(214-222) dextramer, sorted from PBMCs, sampled about 41 days after the first yellow fever vaccination. The source of this sequence is a man aged 18 to 35 who received the YFV17D yellow fever vaccine. The gene calls are TRBV20-1 and TRBJ2-2; D not certain. CDR3 coding DNA: TGCAGTGCTACCGGGTCTCTCCGTTCCGGGGAGCTGTTTTTT. Translating it yields CSATGSLRSGELFF.